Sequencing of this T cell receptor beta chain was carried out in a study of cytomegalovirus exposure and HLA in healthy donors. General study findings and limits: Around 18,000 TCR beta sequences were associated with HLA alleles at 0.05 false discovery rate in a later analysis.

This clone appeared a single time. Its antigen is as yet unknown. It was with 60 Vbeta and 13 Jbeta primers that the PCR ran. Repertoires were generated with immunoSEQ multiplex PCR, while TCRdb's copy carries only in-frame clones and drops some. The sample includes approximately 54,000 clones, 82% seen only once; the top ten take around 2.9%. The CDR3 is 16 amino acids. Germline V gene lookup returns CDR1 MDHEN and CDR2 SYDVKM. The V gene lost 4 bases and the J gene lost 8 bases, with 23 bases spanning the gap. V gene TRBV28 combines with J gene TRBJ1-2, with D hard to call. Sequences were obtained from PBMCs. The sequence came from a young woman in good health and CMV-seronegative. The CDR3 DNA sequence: TGTGCCAGCAGTTCTACAGATTCGATCACTTCAGGAGGCTACACCTTC. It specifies CASSSTDSITSGGYTF.